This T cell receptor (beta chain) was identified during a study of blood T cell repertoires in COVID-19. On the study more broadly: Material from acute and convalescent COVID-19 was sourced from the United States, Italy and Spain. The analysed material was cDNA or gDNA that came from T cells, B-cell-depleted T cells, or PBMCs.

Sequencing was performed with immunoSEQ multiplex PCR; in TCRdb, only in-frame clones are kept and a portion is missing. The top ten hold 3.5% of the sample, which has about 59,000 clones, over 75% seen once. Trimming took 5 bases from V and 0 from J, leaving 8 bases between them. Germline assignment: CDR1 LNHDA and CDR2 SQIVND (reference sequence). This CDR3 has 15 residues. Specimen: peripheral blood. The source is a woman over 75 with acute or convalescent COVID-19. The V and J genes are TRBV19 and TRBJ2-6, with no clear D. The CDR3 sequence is CASSPSRSGANVLTF. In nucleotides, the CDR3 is TGTGCCAGTAGTCCGTCCCGCTCTGGGGCCAACGTCCTGACTTTC.